Below, 27 T cell receptor beta chains from the same sample are listed, as sequenced in a study of cytomegalovirus exposure and HLA in healthy donors. The table came from immunoSEQ multiplex PCR; TCRdb's copy has only in-frame clones and leaves some out. Seen here are 330,000 or so clones, 86% observed once, and the top ten hold approximately 0.84%. The source material was PBMCs. The source is a woman younger than 35 in good health and CMV-seronegative.

The chain links TRBV4-2 to TRBJ2-2; D gene uncertain. Trimming stripped 0 bases from V and 6 bases from J, with 5 bases between. CDR1 is LGHNA, CDR2 YNFKEQ, per germline. This CDR3 has 13 residues. This CDR3 reads CASSQDIAGELFF. Written as DNA, the CDR3 is TGTGCCAGCAGCCAAGATATCGCCGGGGAGCTGTTTTTT.

The chain has TRBV28 and TRBJ2-7; 10 positions agree with TRBD1. The CDR3 covers 15 residues. V gave up 6 bases and J gave up 4 bases; unmatched junction bases: 9. CDR1 is MDHEN, CDR2 SYDVKM, per germline. The CDR3 sequence is CASRRSGQGTYEQYF. CDR3 in DNA: TGTGCCAGCAGGCGCTCGGGACAGGGGACTTACGAGCAGTACTTC.

This chain joins TRBV5-1 and TRBJ2-1; D uncertain. V was cut by 2 bases and J by 1 base, with 13 bases left in between. The CDR3 runs 16 residues. Looked up from germline, CDR1 is SGHRS and CDR2 is YFSETQ. The chain's CDR3 is CASSFDPGTSYNEQFF. The CDR3 nucleotides read TGCGCCAGCAGCTTCGACCCGGGTACATCCTACAATGAGCAGTTCTTC.

The chain couples TRBV19 to TRBJ1-5; D not certain. Trimming took 7 bases from V and 6 from J, leaving 16 bases between them. Per the germline V gene, CDR1 is LNHDA and CDR2 is SQIVND (reference sequence). The CDR3 extends over 14 amino acids. The chain's CDR3 is CASNPAVGAQPQHF. The CDR3 bases are TGTGCCAGTAATCCAGCGGTAGGCGCTCAGCCCCAGCATTTT.

The rearrangement joins TRBV5-1 to TRBJ1-2; D gene ambiguous. Germline CDR1 and CDR2: SGHRS and YFSETQ. Trimming removed 7 bases from V and 4 bases from J, with 14 bases in between. The CDR3 is 13 residues long. The CDR3 is CASGPSTVYGYTF. The CDR3, as DNA: TGCGCCAGCGGGCCCTCAACTGTCTATGGCTACACCTTC.

The rearrangement links TRBV4-2 to TRBJ2-1; 7 bases are a match to TRBD2. The CDR3 covers 15 residues. Germline assignment: CDR1 LGHNA and CDR2 YNFKEQ. J was trimmed by 5 bases and V by 0 bases; bases with no gene match: 4. CDR3 protein: CASSQDREAHNEQFF. The DNA for the CDR3 is TGTGCCAGCAGCCAAGACCGGGAGGCCCACAATGAGCAGTTCTTC.

The chain is built from TRBV5-6 and TRBJ1-1; 7 bases map to TRBD1. Germline loops: CDR1 SGHDT, CDR2 YYEEEE. CDR3 size: 13 residues. Trimming at V came to 9 bases and at J to 6 bases, leaving 11 bases not matched to a gene. DNA of the CDR3: TGTGCCACCCAAGACAGGGCTTTCGCTGAAGCTTTCTTT. It yields the protein CATQDRAFAEAFF.

The chain uses TRBV4-3 and TRBJ2-3; D may be TRBD1 (5 bases). The V and J ends lost 0 bases and 2 bases respectively, with 12 bases between them. CDR1 LGHNA and CDR2 YSLEER come from the germline V gene. The CDR3 loop spans 16 amino acids. This CDR3 is CASSQDVTETTDTQYF. Here the CDR3 DNA reads TGCGCCAGCAGCCAAGATGTGACAGAAACCACAGATACGCAGTATTTT.

This chain uses TRBV27 with TRBJ2-3; D unresolved. This CDR3 region has 14 residues. V gave up 3 bases and J gave up 1 base, with 8 bases separating them. Germline loops: CDR1 MNHEY, CDR2 SMNVEV (reference sequence). CDR3 amino acids: CASSLRRGTDTQYF. The CDR3, as DNA: TGTGCCAGCAGTTTGCGACGGGGCACAGATACGCAGTATTTT.

This sequence joins TRBV7-3 and TRBJ2-7; 7 nucleotides line up with TRBD1. The CDR3 consists of 15 residues. Trimming cost V 5 bases and J 2 bases; bases outside gene matches: 9. The V gene's germline CDR1 is SGHTA and CDR2 FQGTGA. The CDR3 region has the DNA TGTGCCAGCAGCCTCCTACCGGGACAGCCCTACGAGCAGTACTTC. Protein: CASSLLPGQPYEQYF.

The CDR3 DNA follows: TGTGCCAGCAGTGCCCCAAGACAGAACACTGAAGCTTTCTTT. Protein product: CASSAPRQNTEAFF. This rearrangement joins TRBV28 to TRBJ1-1; D unresolved. CDR1 and CDR2 (germline): MDHEN, SYDVKM. This CDR3 has 14 residues. V was pared by 5 bases and J by 1 base, with 11 bases between.

This clone was seen a single time. The rearrangement joins TRBV7-8 to TRBJ1-4, with 7 positions matching TRBD1. This CDR3 comprises 17 residues. Germline V gives CDR1 SGHVS, CDR2 FQNEAQ. The trim removed 5 bases at V and 5 bases at J, leaving 14 bases unmatched. The CDR3 loop reads CASSPHRDSRRNEKLFF. CDR3 DNA: TGTGCCAGCAGCCCCCACCGGGACAGCCGACGAAATGAAAAACTGTTTTTT.

CDR3 protein: CASSLSMPSGFQETQYF. The CDR3 DNA reads TGTGCCAGCAGCTTAAGTATGCCTAGCGGATTCCAAGAGACCCAGTACTTC. The chain combines TRBV11-2 with TRBJ2-5; 7 nucleotides line up with TRBD2. The CDR3 extends over 17 amino acids. V shed 2 bases, J shed 1 base, and the junction held 10 bases outside the gene matches. Germline-derived CDR1 and CDR2 are SGHAT and FQNNGV.

V is TRBV5-6 and J is TRBJ2-7; 8 bases are shared with TRBD2. The ends lost 5 bases at V and 2 bases at J; junction bases unmatched: 9. CDR1 SGHDT and CDR2 YYEEEE come from the germline V gene. CDR3 length equals 15 residues. CDR3 sequence: CASSRTSLITYEQYF. CDR3 sequence (DNA): TGTGCCAGCAGTCGGACTAGCTTGATAACCTACGAGCAGTACTTC. The full variable domain, in which reference TRBV5-6 and TRBJ2-7 provide the parts outside the CDR3, is DAGVTQSPTHLIKTRGQQVTLRCSPKSGHDTVSWYQQALGQGPQFIFQYYEEEERQRGNFPDRFSGHQFPNYSSELNVNALLLGDSALYLCASSRTSLITYEQYFGPGTRLTVT.

The rearrangement uses TRBV6-5 and TRBJ2-3, with 11 bases fitting TRBD2. The CDR3 extends over 15 amino acids. Germline-derived CDR1 and CDR2 are MNHEY and SVGAGI. J lost 3 bases, V lost 6 bases, and 5 bases had no gene match. This CDR3 is CASRYLAGGTDTQYF. CDR3 DNA sequence: TGTGCCAGCAGATATCTAGCGGGAGGTACAGATACGCAGTATTTT.

The rearrangement joins TRBV7-2 to TRBJ2-2; 9 nucleotides agree with TRBD1. Germline CDR1 is SGHTA and CDR2 is FQGNSA. The CDR3 sequence is 16 residues long. J was trimmed by 1 base and V by 4 bases; bases with no gene match: 4. In nucleotides, the CDR3 is TGTGCCAGCAGCTCACAGGGGGCACAGAACACCGGGGAGCTGTTTTTT. This codes for CASSSQGAQNTGELFF.

This chain uses TRBV10-1 with TRBJ2-7; a weak D match, TRBD1 (5 bases). CDR3 length equals 16 residues. Looked up from germline, CDR1 is WNHNN and CDR2 is SYGVQD (reference sequence). With 6 bases removed from V and 2 bases from J, the gap between germline ends came to 20 bases. The chain's CDR3 is CASSLLRAENTYEQYF. The CDR3 DNA reads as TGCGCCAGCAGCCTTCTCAGGGCGGAAAACACCTACGAGCAGTACTTC.

V and J are TRBV5-1 and TRBJ2-2; no clear D. V was cut by 1 base and J by 6 bases, with 4 bases left in between. The CDR3 sequence is 12 residues long. CDR1 and CDR2 (germline): SGHRS, YFSETQ. In DNA, the CDR3 is TGCGCCAGCAGCTTGCCTCCCGGGGAGCTGTTTTTT. This codes for CASSLPPGELFF.

The CDR3 DNA follows: TGCGCCAGCACCCTACTAGCGGGAGGGATGGATGAGCAGTTCTTC. Residues: CASTLLAGGMDEQFF. The chain recombines TRBV5-1 with TRBJ2-1; 13 nucleotides line up with TRBD2. This CDR3 comprises 15 residues. Looked up from germline, CDR1 is SGHRS and CDR2 is YFSETQ. Trimming took 6 bases from V and 8 from J; bases not matched to a gene: 8.

V gene TRBV19 combines with J gene TRBJ1-5, with D tentatively TRBD1 (6 bases). The germline CDR1 and CDR2 sequences are LNHDA and SQIVND (reference sequence). Trimming left V 6 bases short and J 5 bases short, with 20 bases between. The CDR3 length is 16 residues. The CDR3 DNA sequence: TGTGCCAGTAGCATAACAGGGCTACCTACCCATCAGCCCCAGCATTTT. Protein: CASSITGLPTHQPQHF.

The chain carries TRBV7-2 and TRBJ2-3; D gene uncertain. V lost 2 bases to trimming and J lost 6 bases, with 6 bases between them. Germline V gene data show CDR1 as SGHTA and CDR2 as FQGNSA. This CDR3 spans 12 amino acids. Here the CDR3 reads CASSLNSDTQYF. CDR3 DNA: TGTGCCAGCAGCTTAAATTCGGATACGCAGTATTTT.

The chain uses TRBV29-1 and TRBJ2-2; 7 bases match TRBD2. V lost 6 bases, J lost 7 bases, and 11 bases stayed unmatched. The CDR3 extends over 14 amino acids. CDR1 and CDR2 (germline): SQVTM, ANQGSEA. In nucleotides, the CDR3 is TGCAGCGTACTTACTAGCGATTTAGGCGGGGAGCTGTTTTTT. As protein: CSVLTSDLGGELFF.

V usage is TRBV27 and J usage is TRBJ2-1; possible D gene TRBD2, 6 bases. V was cut by 7 bases and J by 9 bases, with 16 bases left in between. The CDR3 extends over 13 amino acids. Looked up from germline, CDR1 is MNHEY and CDR2 is SMNVEV (reference sequence). CDR3 protein: CASTNPYGSEQFF. The CDR3 bases are TGTGCCAGCACGAACCCCTACGGGAGTGAGCAGTTCTTC.

This chain uses TRBV7-6 with TRBJ2-2; 10 bases are shared with TRBD2. V dropped 1 base and J dropped 1; count of bases not matched to a gene: 0. Per germline, CDR1 SGHVS and CDR2 FNYEAQ. The CDR3 covers 16 residues. CDR3 bases: TGTGCCAGCAGCTTAGGACTAGCGGGGAACACCGGGGAGCTGTTTTTT. Translating it yields CASSLGLAGNTGELFF.

Of note for this clone: Its ends do not fully match the called genes, so a read error is possible. The rearrangement joins TRBV7-7 to TRBJ2-7; 8 bases map to TRBD1. Germline V lookup: CDR1 SSHAT, CDR2 FNYEAQ (reference sequence). The CDR3 is 16 residues long. The CDR3 sequence: CASSLEVGRGRSEQYF. As DNA, the CDR3 is TGTGCTAGCAGCTTAGAAGTAGGCAGGGGGCGAAGCGAGCAGTACTTC.

The gene calls are TRBV29-1 and TRBJ1-3; 7 nucleotides line up with TRBD1. The CDR3 sequence is 14 residues long. Germline V gene data show CDR1 as SQVTM and CDR2 as ANQGSEA. J gave up 4 bases and V 3 bases, and 6 bases lay outside the gene matches. CDR3 DNA sequence: TGCAGCGTTGATAGTCCGGACAGGGGAAACACCATATATTTT. Amino acids: CSVDSPDRGNTIYF.

The rearrangement uses TRBV13 and TRBJ2-1; TRBD1 agrees at 10 bases. This CDR3 is built from 15 residues. Germline lookup yields CDR1 PRHDT and CDR2 FYEKMQ (reference sequence). V lost 1 base, J lost 8 bases, and 5 bases stayed unmatched. In DNA, the CDR3 is TGTGCCAGCAGCTTAGTTGGGACAGGGGTGGATGAGCAGTTCTTC. Its protein is CASSLVGTGVDEQFF.